These 18 T cell receptor beta chains were all obtained from the same sample, sequenced in a study of CD8+ T cells in alopecia areata. Following extraction, RNA underwent reverse transcription to cDNA, which served as the sequencing template. Assay used: immunoSEQ multiplex PCR; TCRdb lists only in-frame clones, some missing. In the table there are 50,000 to 80,000 clones, roughly 45% of which are singletons. The sequencing sample was made of NKG2D-low CD8+ T cells sorted from blood. These receptors all stem from a human donor with alopecia areata.

Note on this clone: Given a much more abundant clone one base away, this may be a read error. The rearrangement uses TRBV5-6 and TRBJ2-7; D is uncertain. The CDR3 extends over 11 amino acids. Trimming cost V 6 bases and J 0 bases, with 4 bases left between them. CDR1 is SGHDT, CDR2 YYEEEE, per germline. The CDR3 region is CASTDSYEQYF. Written as DNA, the CDR3 is TGTGCCAGCACCGACTCCTACGAGCAGTACTTC.

This chain uses TRBV4-1 with TRBJ1-2; unclear D gene. V lost 0 bases and J 0 bases, leaving 5 bases between the germline ends. The CDR3 has 14 amino acids. CDR1 MGHRA and CDR2 YSYEKL come from the germline V gene. The CDR3 loop is CASSQDRTNYGYTF. CDR3 in DNA: TGCGCCAGCAGCCAAGATCGAACTAACTATGGCTACACCTTC.

This clone was seen only a few times. The chain links TRBV28 to TRBJ2-1; TRBD1 matches 9 bases. The germline V gene has CDR1 MDHEN and CDR2 SYDVKM. Unmatched junction bases numbered 6, after V lost 2 bases and J lost 7 bases. CDR3 length equals 15 residues. The CDR3 loop reads CASSLDRGTLNEQFF. CDR3 DNA: TGTGCCAGCAGTTTAGACAGGGGGACGTTAAATGAGCAGTTCTTC.

V usage is TRBV19 and J usage is TRBJ1-4; tentatively, D is TRBD1 (6 bases). Germline V lookup: CDR1 LNHDA, CDR2 SQIVND (reference sequence). V lost 6 bases to trimming and J lost 8 bases, with 16 bases between them. The CDR3 has 14 residues. The CDR3 bases are TGTGCCAGTAGAGTATGGGCAGGGGAAGAAAAACTGTTTTTT. Translation: CASRVWAGEEKLFF.

The J gene is TRBJ2-1, the V gene TRBV28, with TRBD2 matching 7 bases. The CDR3 spans 16 residues. Germline V CDR1 and CDR2: MDHEN, SYDVKM. With 5 bases clipped from V and 3 bases from J, the junction kept 10 bases outside the gene matches. DNA of the CDR3: TGTGCCAGCAGTCCAAATACCGGGACTATCTACAATGAGCAGTTCTTC. Its protein is CASSPNTGTIYNEQFF.

This clone turned up a few times. The chain recombines TRBV29-1 with TRBJ1-2; TRBD1 matches 10 bases. The CDR3 totals 15 residues. Germline assignment: CDR1 SQVTM and CDR2 ANQGSEA. Trimming took 6 bases from V and 4 from J; bases not matched to a gene: 11. CDR3 bases: TGCAGCGTAAAAACCCGGGACAGGGGCGCCTATGGCTACACCTTC. This translates into CSVKTRDRGAYGYTF.

This clone was found a few times. J is TRBJ2-7 and V is TRBV7-9, with 7 bases matching TRBD1. CDR1 and CDR2 (germline): SEHNR, FQNEAQ (reference sequence). This CDR3 region has 16 residues. V shed 5 bases, J shed 4 bases, and the junction held 14 bases outside the gene matches. CDR3 bases: TGTGCCAGCAGCCCGCGGACGGGGACAGAGGTTTACGAGCAGTACTTC. Translating it yields CASSPRTGTEVYEQYF.

In this sample, this clone turned up a few times. Here the CDR3 reads CSVDIGGSYGYTF. The CDR3 DNA follows: TGCAGCGTTGATATAGGGGGAAGCTATGGCTACACCTTC. The V and J genes are TRBV29-1 and TRBJ1-2; D perhaps matches TRBD1 (6 bases). The V and J ends lost 3 bases and 4 bases respectively, with 12 bases between them. The germline V gene has CDR1 SQVTM and CDR2 ANQGSEA. The CDR3 sequence is 13 residues long.

The V and J genes are TRBV7-3 and TRBJ2-2; D is ambiguous. Trimming cost V 3 bases and J 5 bases, with 4 bases left between them. Per the germline V gene, CDR1 is SGHTA and CDR2 is FQGTGA. The CDR3 sequence is 12 residues long. Written as DNA, the CDR3 is TGTGCCAGCAGCTTTTATACCGGGGAGCTGTTTTTT. Its protein is CASSFYTGELFF.

The CDR3 here is CSARRAHTQYF. Here the CDR3 DNA reads TGCAGTGCGCGGAGGGCCCATACGCAGTATTTT. This chain links TRBV20-1 with TRBJ2-3; possibly TRBD2 for D (6 bases). There are 11 residues in the CDR3. Germline V CDR1 and CDR2: DFQATT, SNEGSKA (reference sequence). V lost 6 bases to trimming and J lost 7 bases, with 11 bases between them.

The genes are TRBV30 and TRBJ2-7, with D tentatively TRBD2 (6 bases). Germline loops: CDR1 GTSNPN, CDR2 SVGIG (reference sequence). V was shortened by 7 bases and J by 0 bases, with 13 bases between the two germline ends. This CDR3 is 13 amino acids long. Written as DNA, the CDR3 is TGTGCCTTCGGCGGGGCGGCCTCCTACGAGCAGTACTTC. Protein: CAFGGAASYEQYF.

In its sample, this clone was seen a few times. The V gene is TRBV7-8, the J gene TRBJ2-3; TRBD2 is a possible D gene (5 bases). Trimming cost V 8 bases and J 2 bases, with 17 bases left between them. Looked up from germline, CDR1 is SGHVS and CDR2 is FQNEAQ. There are 15 residues in the CDR3. The CDR3 loop reads CASYLSGRATDTQYF. The CDR3 DNA sequence: TGTGCCAGCTACCTGTCGGGGAGAGCCACAGATACGCAGTATTTT.

The chain combines TRBV4-3 with TRBJ2-7; TRBD1 aligns across 8 bases. V gave up 6 bases and J gave up 3 bases; unmatched junction bases: 4. The CDR3 is made up of 13 amino acids. The germline V gene encodes CDR1 LGHNA and CDR2 YSLEER. CDR3 sequence (DNA): TGCGCCAGCAGACGACAGGGGCTCTACGAGCAGTACTTC. Amino acid sequence: CASRRQGLYEQYF.

This sequence joins TRBV13 and TRBJ2-5, with D perhaps being TRBD1 or TRBD2 (5 bases each). Germline V gives CDR1 PRHDT, CDR2 FYEKMQ (reference sequence). The CDR3 runs 12 residues. V was clipped by 5 bases and J by 4 bases, with 8 bases between them. The CDR3: CASSLRGETQYF. The CDR3 DNA reads TGTGCCAGCAGCCTGAGGGGAGAGACCCAGTACTTC.

This chain uses TRBV30 with TRBJ2-1; D tentatively fits TRBD1 or TRBD2 (5 bases each). Germline V gene sequence: CDR1 GTSNPN, CDR2 SVGIG (reference sequence). The CDR3 sequence is 12 residues long. The V and J ends lost 8 bases and 2 bases respectively, with 10 bases between them. CDR3 in DNA: TGTGCCGGGACCGGGCCCTACAATGAGCAGTTCTTC. The encoded protein is CAGTGPYNEQFF. Supplemented by reference TRBV30 and TRBJ2-1, the full variable domain reads SQTIHQWPATLVQPVGSPLSLECTVEGTSNPNLYWYRQAAGRGLQLLFYSVGIGQISSEVPQNLSASRPQDRQFILSSKKLLLSDSGFYLCAGTGPYNEQFFGPGTRLTVL.

The V call is TRBV29-1, the J call TRBJ2-5; D call uncertain. Matching the DNA end better, TRBJ2-7 makes the J call doubtful. Looked up from germline, CDR1 is SQVTM and CDR2 is ANQGSEA. The CDR3 extends over 13 amino acids. The CDR3 region is CSVEGPSSYEQYF. DNA of the CDR3: TGCAGCGTTGAAGGGCCAAGCTCCTACGAGCAGTACTTC.

The V call is TRBV4-1, the J call TRBJ1-1; D unresolved. V lost 1 base and J lost 7, with 10 bases in between. CDR1 and CDR2 from the germline V gene are MGHRA and YSYEKL. This CDR3 has 13 residues. DNA of the CDR3: TGCGCCAGCAGCCAAGGCACCGAAAATGAAGCTTTCTTT. As protein: CASSQGTENEAFF.

V gene TRBV27 combines with J gene TRBJ2-5; 15 bases match TRBD2. This CDR3 has 19 residues. The V segment lost 5 bases and the J segment 3 bases; nucleotides outside the gene matches: 13. Germline V gene data show CDR1 as MNHEY and CDR2 as SMNVEV (reference sequence). CDR3 protein: CASSPRTSGRAKGEETQYF. The CDR3 nucleotides are TGTGCCAGCAGTCCCCGGACTAGCGGGAGGGCGAAGGGGGAAGAGACCCAGTACTTC.